This TCR beta chain was identified during a study of cytomegalovirus exposure and HLA in healthy donors (dated by TCRdb to the late 2010s). The study in broad terms: In an earlier analysis of 587 of the donors, 276 Gb of sequence data and some 120 million unique TCR beta sequences from some 170 million T cells were reported. Approximately 300 gigabases of sequencing data and approximately 92 million unique TCR sequences made up an early release that covered approximately 650 HLA-typed donors. Among the roughly 400 genotyped donors, approximately 82% belonged to the genetic ancestry cluster associated with self-reported Caucasian donors. The study aimed to test whether signatures of past pathogen exposure could be identified by cataloging public T cell receptors. The study profiled the T cell repertoires of 666 subjects by immunosequencing and related them to cytomegalovirus serostatus. In addition to the first cohort of approximately 670 subjects, a separate validation cohort of some 120 different subjects was used. To predict cytomegalovirus infection status, the study brought together high-throughput TCR immunosequencing, statistical association of individual TCRs with disease status, and machine learning. In a later analysis, previously published TCR beta repertoires from hundreds of donors were re-analyzed and high-resolution HLA genotyping was added so that TCR occurrence patterns could be studied. The later analysis used no new phenotypic data to find candidate immune exposures, relying instead on TCR beta sequences and their occurrence across donors. In an earlier analysis of roughly 580 of the donors, high-throughput TCR beta sequencing was used to judge whether each TCR beta V gene segment behaved as functional or pseudogenic. Donor age, sex, ethnicity and CMV serostatus were compiled together with the repertoire data. In a later genetic analysis, genome-wide SNP genotypes for about three fifths of the roughly 670 donors were used, and that subset was treated as a discovery cohort. All discovery cohort repertoires had been generated using a single sequencing platform. HLA typing included class I and class II loci at four-digit resolution. The number of typed donors differed by locus: about 629-630 for A, B, C, DRB1 and DQB1; roughly 510 for DQA1; approximately 600 for DPA1; and about 470 for DPB1. Roughly 5 DR-DQ haplotypes were handled as single units for association and clustering because linkage in the cohort was strong. On average, roughly 240,000 unique TCR beta nucleotide sequences were sequenced per donor among 398 genotyped donors of the cohort, with roughly 20% of those sequences being non-productive. General study outcomes and caveats: A later analysis found that HLA-associated TCR beta chains were more clonally expanded and had lower generation probabilities than equally common non-associated chains. Cytomegalovirus status was reported to be diagnosed by the classifier with high specificity and sensitivity in both the original and validation cohorts. Because HLA typing was missing for some donors at each locus, association tests included only the typed subset. Because the 87-base-pair reads could not distinguish some IMGT-functional V segments, including TRBV6-2 and TRBV6-3, those segments were excluded. According to a later analysis, parvovirus B19, influenza, CMV and Epstein-Barr virus appeared linked to several top co-occurrence clusters. Sequencing depth was assumed to be roughly uniform across donors in the presence/absence analyses, though that assumption may not hold. A further reported finding was that TCR beta sequences accurately predicted the HLA-A and HLA-B alleles for most subjects in the first cohort. Correlated functional status among segregating V segments might be attributable to linkage disequilibrium, but an unknown experimental factor could not be ruled out. Only TCR beta chains were sequenced in this cohort, and the absence of alpha or paired-chain data limited detectable features. Most TCR sequences were observed very rarely across donors, whereas some public TCRs were present in many individuals. According to a later analysis, TCR association rates differed among HLA loci, with DRB1 alleles showing the most associated TCRs and HLA-C alleles showing the fewest. An earlier analysis of approximately 570 of the donors showed that most TCR beta V segments appeared in productive rearrangements either about 87% or about 30% of the time, which broadly matched IMGT annotations. Compared with the roughly 670-donor mean, donors in an Asian-associated ancestry cluster had fewer N-insertions in productive TCRs, according to a later genetic analysis. According to a later analysis, most CMV-associated TCR beta chains appeared to be HLA-restricted, and the HLA associations seemed to be driven largely by CMV exposure. For the cohort, immune exposure information was limited to CMV serostatus. A few of the identified cytomegalovirus-associated TCR beta chains were confirmed in vitro to be specific for cytomegalovirus antigens. It was suggested by the authors that the approach could potentially be generalized to other disease states and immunological phenotypes. A total of 150 to 200 TCR beta chains were listed by the study as associated with cytomegalovirus. Because counts were too low, seventeen rarely observed V segments, including chromosome 9 orphons, were excluded from the earlier analysis of several hundred of the donors. A cluster of highly shared sequence variants was judged likely to be a technical artifact of the sequencing pipeline. In a later genetic analysis, a missense DCLRE1C variant was associated with V-gene and J-gene trimming of TCR beta chains, and the association was replicated in an independent cohort. In a later analysis, 15,000 to 20,000 TCR beta sequences were associated with specific HLA alleles at a false discovery rate of 0.05. Strong co-occurrence of HLA alleles, especially DR and DQ, made assigning TCR associations to individual alleles difficult.

As for this clone: This clone's antigen is unknown. Base quality data are lacking; no much larger clone is found one base away.

The cohort was made up of approximately 700 healthy bone marrow donors. At the time of sampling, all cohort members were nominally healthy, though unrecorded immune exposures were likely present. The donor tested CMV seropositive, placing the donor among the 250 to 350 seropositive members of the cohort. A peripheral blood sample was collected from each donor, and TCR beta sequencing was performed on peripheral blood mononuclear cells. Genomic DNA was extracted from the blood cell samples with the Qiagen DNeasy Blood Extraction Kit. Library generation was performed with the immunoSEQ multiplex PCR assay. For the multiplex PCR, a mixture combining 60 forward primers for TCR Vbeta segments and 13 reverse primers for TCR Jbeta segments was used. Amplification of the CDR3 region of rearranged TCR beta genes was performed with a multiplex PCR assay on genomic DNA. The amplified TCR beta libraries were sequenced on the Illumina HiSeq System as 87-base-pair reads. Per the original workflow: Across the 600 to 700 repertoires, a later analysis counted some 80 million unique TCR beta chains, 9.5 million to 12 million of which were shared by at least two donors. Raw reads were error-corrected and collapsed into unique sequences with a nearest-neighbor algorithm that merged closely related sequences to remove PCR and sequencing errors. Alignment of CDR3 sequences to IMGT reference sequences was used to assign V, D and J gene segments. For a sequence to be retained, a match of at least six nucleotides was required to both a V gene segment and a J gene segment. A rearrangement counted as productive if the CDR3 had no stop codons and remained in frame with V and J, and every other rearrangement counted as non-productive. Following IMGT convention, CDR3 was defined as the stretch from the second conserved V-encoded cysteine to the conserved J-encoded phenylalanine. The earlier analysis of about 590 of the donors excluded sequences that lacked an unambiguous match to a single V gene segment. An earlier analysis of 500 to 700 of the donors classified V segments as functional when productive rearrangements were above 56.7% and as segregating when the standard deviation between donors was above 5%. To diagnose cytomegalovirus status from the catalog of TCR beta chain sequences, a statistical classification framework was built. In a later analysis, V and J genes were assigned by comparing TCR nucleotide sequences against IMGT/GENE-DB human TR gene sequences. Using the TCRdist pipeline, a later analysis assigned CDR3 sequences along with most-parsimonious VDJ recombination scenarios. In a later analysis, each TCR beta chain was defined by its CDR3 amino acid sequence together with its V-gene family, and reads without a unique V-gene family were excluded. As a way to deal with suspected cross-contamination and a sequencing artifact, a later analysis dropped over 550 nucleotide sequences that were highly shared and had low generation probability. In a later analysis, a clonal expansion index for each public chain was calculated from normalized within-repertoire ranks of inferred template counts. A later analysis computed generation probabilities with a VDJ recombination model fitted to out-of-frame rearrangements, and checked the results against IGoR. In a later analysis, TCR-TCR, TCR-HLA and TCR-CMV co-occurrence was scored with hypergeometric tests, and a repertoire-size bias correction was applied to TCR pairs. False discovery rates were estimated in a later analysis by permuting HLA or CMV assignments 20 times. In a later analysis, co-occurring TCRs were grouped using DBSCAN, with TCRdist sequence similarity added in when clustering inside HLA-allele-positive subsets. Repertoires with fewer than 30,000 or more than 120,000 public chains, plus five repertoires with anomalous nucleotide sharing, were excluded from co-occurrence clustering. In TCRdb, the immuneACCESS table is reduced to in-frame sequences with V and J assigned. These tables do not hold every clone; where another copy was compared, an unresolved V gene accounts for under half, and the others remain unexplained. The V and J calls and clone size are taken from that table; D and trimming were inferred from the DNA. The sample contains about 80,000 clones, 62% of them found a single time. The ten top clones hold 3.5% to 4.5% of the sample.

CDR1 SGHRS and CDR2 YFSETQ are derived from the germline V gene. V is pared back by 5 bases and J by 2 bases, with 17 bases lying between the germline termini. From the cysteine through the phenylalanine, the CDR3 covers 15 amino acids. Only the CDR3 part of the read is kept: 45 bases, read in frame from the first base. The sequence was collected from a male donor in good health and CMV-seropositive. The sequenced sample was PBMCs. The chain employs TRBV5-1 and TRBJ2-7; TRBD1 is possibly the D segment (6 matching bases). The nucleotide sequence reads TGCGCCAGCAGTATCTCTGGGGGCGGACCCTACGAGCAGTACTTC. It translates to CASSISGGGPYEQYF.